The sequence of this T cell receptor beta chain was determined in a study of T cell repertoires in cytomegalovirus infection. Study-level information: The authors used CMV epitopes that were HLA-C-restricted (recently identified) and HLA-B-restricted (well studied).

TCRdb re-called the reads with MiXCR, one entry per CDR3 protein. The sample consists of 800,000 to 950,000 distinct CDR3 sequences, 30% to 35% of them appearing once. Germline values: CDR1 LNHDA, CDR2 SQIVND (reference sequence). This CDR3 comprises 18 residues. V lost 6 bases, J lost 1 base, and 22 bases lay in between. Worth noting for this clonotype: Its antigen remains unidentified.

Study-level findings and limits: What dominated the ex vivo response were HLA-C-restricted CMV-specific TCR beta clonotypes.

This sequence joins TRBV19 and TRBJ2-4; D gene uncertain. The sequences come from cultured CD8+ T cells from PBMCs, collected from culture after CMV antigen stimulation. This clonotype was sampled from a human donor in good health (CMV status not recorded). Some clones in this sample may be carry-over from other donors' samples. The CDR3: CASRDPWQENYAKNIQYF. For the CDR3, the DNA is TGTGCCAGTAGAGACCCCTGGCAGGAGAACTATGCCAAAAACATTCAGTACTTC.